These 29 T cell receptor beta chains were all obtained from the same sample, sequenced in a study of a mutant IDH1 vaccine in newly diagnosed glioma. Their antigens are not known. TCRdb's table, derived via immunoSEQ multiplex PCR, lists solely in-frame clones and lacks some. The data show 110,000 or so clones, roughly 90% seen once. Described time point: week 11, during vaccination. Vaccination comprised doses that each held 300 ug of mutant IDH1 20-mer peptide, plus topical imiquimod. The sequencing used PBMCs, collected from a glioma patient whose treatment included an IDH1 peptide vaccine. These receptors all stem from a woman aged 45-65 years with glioma.

This rearrangement joins TRBV4-1 to TRBJ2-3, with 9 bases that match TRBD2. CDR1 and CDR2 from the germline V gene are MGHRA and YSYEKL. V gave up 1 base and J gave up 2 bases; unmatched junction bases: 7. The CDR3 is made up of 17 amino acids. The chain's CDR3 is CASSQGGSGRATDTQYF. DNA for the CDR3: TGCGCCAGCAGCCAAGGTGGTAGCGGGAGAGCCACAGATACGCAGTATTTT.

CDR3 coding DNA: TGTGCCAGCAGTCGAGCGGGGCCCGGGGGAGATACGCAGTATTTT. Translation: CASSRAGPGGDTQYF. This chain uses TRBV2 with TRBJ2-3; TRBD2 aligns across 7 bases. The CDR3 covers 15 residues. The V segment lost 5 bases and the J segment 5 bases; nucleotides outside the gene matches: 10. The germline V gene has CDR1 SNHLY and CDR2 FYNNEI.

The chain couples TRBV6-1 to TRBJ1-4; the match to TRBD1 covers 7 bases. Germline V gene sequence: CDR1 MNHNS, CDR2 SASEGT. Losses at the gene ends were 3 bases for V and 8 bases for J; bases not matched to a gene: 12. This CDR3 is built from 16 residues. The CDR3 spells CASSDYRQGGWEKLFF. The CDR3 bases are TGTGCCAGCAGTGATTATCGACAGGGAGGATGGGAAAAACTGTTTTTT.

This chain joins TRBV4-1 and TRBJ1-5, with TRBD1 matching 7 bases. Germline assignment: CDR1 MGHRA and CDR2 YSYEKL. With 3 bases clipped from V and 0 bases from J, the junction kept 11 bases outside the gene matches. This CDR3 region has 18 residues. CDR3 sequence reads: CASSQDLGQQHSNQPQHF. The CDR3 DNA sequence: TGCGCCAGCAGCCAGGATCTGGGACAGCAGCATAGCAATCAGCCCCAGCATTTT.

The rearrangement joins TRBV11-2 to TRBJ1-3; D gene ambiguous. Trimming removed 2 bases from V and 0 bases from J, with 8 bases in between. Germline CDR1 SGHAT, CDR2 FQNNGV. The CDR3 is 15 amino acids. In DNA form, the CDR3 reads TGTGCCAGCAGCTTACGACCGAACTCTGGAAACACCATATATTTT. As protein: CASSLRPNSGNTIYF.

The chain joins TRBV30 to TRBJ1-3; no clear D gene. This CDR3 has 12 residues. Germline CDR1 is GTSNPN and CDR2 is SVGIG (reference sequence). Trimming stripped 7 bases from V and 0 bases from J, with 7 bases between. CDR3 in DNA: TGTGCCTTTAGGGACTCTGGAAACACCATATATTTT. It translates to CAFRDSGNTIYF.

This chain links TRBV10-3 with TRBJ2-1; 12 nucleotides agree with TRBD1. In germline, CDR1 is ENHRY, CDR2 SYGVKD. The V segment lost 10 bases and the J segment 8 bases; nucleotides outside the gene matches: 15. The CDR3 totals 16 residues. The CDR3 DNA reads TGTGCCACCAAGGTGACCGGGACAGGGGGCTTTGATGAGCAGTTCTTC. Encoded protein: CATKVTGTGGFDEQFF.

V usage is TRBV4-1 and J usage is TRBJ1-4; 10 nucleotides align to TRBD1. V trimming: 2 bases; J trimming: 8 bases; junction bases outside the gene matches: 8. Germline V gene lookup returns CDR1 MGHRA and CDR2 YSYEKL. This CDR3 comprises 16 residues. The CDR3, as DNA: TGCGCCAGCAGCCAACTTCAGACAGGGGGCCGGGAAAAACTGTTTTTT. Its translation: CASSQLQTGGREKLFF.

The chain is built from TRBV4-1 and TRBJ2-2; 7 nucleotides align to TRBD1. This CDR3 contains 15 residues. The ends lost 3 bases at V and 7 bases at J; junction bases unmatched: 8. Germline assignment: CDR1 MGHRA and CDR2 YSYEKL. The CDR3 region has the DNA TGCGCCAGCAGCCAGTCGACAGGGTGGGGCGGGGAGCTGTTTTTT. Residues: CASSQSTGWGGELFF.

This chain connects TRBV11-3 to TRBJ2-2; 7 bases agree with TRBD1. The trim removed 2 bases at V and 2 bases at J, leaving 2 bases unmatched. The CDR3 is made up of 15 amino acids. CDR1 is SGHNT, CDR2 YENEEA, per germline. The CDR3: CASSLQGDNTGELFF. Written as DNA, the CDR3 is TGTGCCAGCAGCTTACAGGGGGATAACACCGGGGAGCTGTTTTTT.

CDR3 sequence reads: CASSVWTANTEAFF. DNA of the CDR3: TGTGCCAGTAGTGTCTGGACAGCGAACACTGAAGCTTTCTTT. V usage is TRBV19 and J usage is TRBJ1-1; a possible D gene is TRBD1 (6 bases). CDR3 length: 14 amino acids. The V gene's germline CDR1 is LNHDA and CDR2 SQIVND (reference sequence). Trimming left V 5 bases short and J 1 base short, with 11 bases between.

The rearrangement uses TRBV27 and TRBJ1-4; D unresolved. The V end lost 10 bases, the J end lost 7 bases, and 7 bases lay between the germline ends. Germline V gives CDR1 MNHEY, CDR2 SMNVEV (reference sequence). The CDR3 has 10 residues. The CDR3 coding sequence is TGTGCCACCAAGGGTGAAAAACTGTTTTTT. This codes for CATKGEKLFF. The entire variable domain, with the rest obtained from reference TRBV27 and TRBJ1-4, is as follows: EAQVTQNPRYLITVTGKKLTVTCSQNMNHEYMSWYRQDPGLGLRQIYYSMNVEVTDKGDVPEGYKVSRKEKRNFPLILESPSPNQTSLYFCATKGEKLFFGSGTQLSVL.

As concerns this clone: One end of the junction varies from germline; a read error may be responsible. The chain couples TRBV30 to TRBJ2-6; D call uncertain. Germline-derived CDR1 and CDR2 are GTSNPN and SVGIG (reference sequence). CDR3 size: 17 residues. The CDR3, as DNA: TGTGCCTGGTGTGTTTGCGTTATAACAAGTCGGGCCAACGTCCTGACTTTC. Translation: CAWCVCVITSRANVLTF.

This chain joins TRBV12-5 and TRBJ2-3; no firm D call. The CDR3 totals 14 residues. Germline CDR1 LGHNT, CDR2 FRNRAP. The V gene lost 5 bases and the J gene lost 0 bases, with 9 bases spanning the gap. The CDR3 loop is CASGPGPSTDTQYF. The CDR3, as DNA: TGTGCTAGTGGTCCCGGCCCCAGCACAGATACGCAGTATTTT.

The rearrangement uses TRBV18 and TRBJ1-1, with 10 bases lining up with TRBD1. This CDR3 region has 17 residues. V dropped 2 bases and J dropped 4; count of bases not matched to a gene: 10. Germline CDR1 and CDR2: KGHSH and LQKENI. Written as DNA, the CDR3 is TGTGCCAGCTCACCATACGGACAGGGGGGCTCCGGCACTGAAGCTTTCTTT. Its protein product is CASSPYGQGGSGTEAFF.

The V and J genes are TRBV7-9 and TRBJ1-5; no clear D. This CDR3 spans 11 amino acids. V lost 8 bases to trimming and J lost 6 bases, with 8 bases between them. The V gene's germline CDR1 is SEHNR and CDR2 FQNEAQ (reference sequence). The CDR3 sequence is CASGSSQPQHF. In DNA form, the CDR3 reads TGTGCCAGCGGTTCCTCTCAGCCCCAGCATTTT.

Here the CDR3 DNA reads TGTCCCTACAGGCATACGCAGTATTTT. Its translation: CPYRHTQYF. The V and J genes are TRBV27 and TRBJ2-3, with D maybe TRBD1 (5 bases). The CDR3 has 9 residues. CDR1 is MNHEY, CDR2 SMNVEV, per germline (reference sequence).

The CDR3 nucleotides are TGTGCCAGCAGTGAATCGACAGGGGGGGTCTATGGCTACACCTTC. The encoded protein is CASSESTGGVYGYTF. The rearrangement links TRBV6-1 to TRBJ1-2; 9 nucleotides align to TRBD1. The CDR3 runs to 15 residues. The V gene's germline CDR1 is MNHNS and CDR2 SASEGT. V gave up 2 bases and J gave up 4 bases; unmatched junction bases: 5.

The chain links TRBV7-2 to TRBJ2-6; maybe TRBD1 (6 bases). Germline V gene data show CDR1 as SGHTA and CDR2 as FQGNSA. The CDR3 has 13 amino acids. Trimming shortened V by 5 bases and J by 9 bases, and 11 bases separated the two germline ends. As DNA, the CDR3 is TGTGCCAGCAGCCCGGGACACTACAACGTCCTGACTTTC. It yields the protein CASSPGHYNVLTF.

CDR3 sequence reads: CASSPGGVETQYF. DNA of the CDR3: TGTGCCAGCTCACCGGGAGGGGTAGAGACCCAGTACTTC. The chain combines TRBV18 with TRBJ2-5; 7 positions match TRBD2. J lost 4 bases, V lost 3 bases, and 2 bases had no gene match. The germline V gene encodes CDR1 KGHSH and CDR2 LQKENI. This CDR3 is 13 amino acids long.

The rearrangement joins TRBV4-1 to TRBJ2-7; the D is unclear. The length of the CDR3 is 15 residues. V was cut by 0 bases and J by 3 bases, with 12 bases left in between. Germline CDR1 reads MGHRA; CDR2 reads YSYEKL. The CDR3 coding sequence is TGCGCCAGCAGCCAAGAGGGTATTGGGGTCTACGAGCAGTACTTC. It is translated as CASSQEGIGVYEQYF.

V is TRBV23-1 and J is TRBJ2-7; 9 nucleotides match TRBD1. Being an ORF, TRBV23-1 has a function that is uncertain. The CDR3 covers 15 residues. J lost 3 bases, V lost 8 bases, and 11 bases had no gene match. In nucleotides, the CDR3 is TGCGCCAGCCCCCGGGACAGGGCGACACTCTACGAGCAGTACTTC. Its protein product is CASPRDRATLYEQYF.

V is TRBV30 and J is TRBJ2-7; D is perhaps TRBD1 (5 bases). V lost 2 bases, J lost 6 bases, and 14 bases lay in between. Germline V lookup: CDR1 GTSNPN, CDR2 SVGIG (reference sequence). The CDR3 length is 13 residues. CDR3 sequence (DNA): TGTGCCTGGAGTTTGCGACAGCGTGGCGAGCAGTACTTC. It yields the protein CAWSLRQRGEQYF. Variable domain in full (rest from reference TRBV30 and TRBJ2-7): SQTIHQWPATLVQPVGSPLSLECTVEGTSNPNLYWYRQAAGRGLQLLFYSVGIGQISSEVPQNLSASRPQDRQFILSSKKLLLSDSGFYLCAWSLRQRGEQYFGPGTRLTVT.

The J gene is TRBJ2-3, the V gene TRBV5-1, with 10 bases matching TRBD2. There are 16 residues in the CDR3. With 0 bases clipped from V and 1 base from J, the junction kept 2 bases outside the gene matches. Germline CDR1 is SGHRS and CDR2 is YFSETQ. In DNA, the CDR3 is TGCGCCAGCAGCTTGGGGCTAGCGGGAGGCACAGATACGCAGTATTTT. This codes for CASSLGLAGGTDTQYF.

This chain links TRBV5-6 with TRBJ2-7, with 7 bases aligning to TRBD2. The junction had 9 bases not matched to a gene; V was cut back by 4 bases and J by 5 bases. The germline V gene encodes CDR1 SGHDT and CDR2 YYEEEE. CDR3 size: 14 residues. CDR3 DNA sequence: TGTGCCAGCAGCCCTAGCGGAGGGCGTAACGAGCAGTACTTC. Residues: CASSPSGGRNEQYF.

In this sample, this clone turned up a few times. The gene calls are TRBV5-8 and TRBJ1-2; D gene ambiguous. The germline gives CDR1 SGHTS, CDR2 YDEGEE. The CDR3 is 13 residues long. Trimming removed 2 bases from V and 4 bases from J, with 9 bases in between. As DNA, the CDR3 is TGTGCCAGCAGCTTTCTCGGAAGCTATGGCTACACCTTC. It specifies CASSFLGSYGYTF.

This chain uses TRBV11-2 with TRBJ2-1; D is ambiguous. Germline lookup yields CDR1 SGHAT and CDR2 FQNNGV. This CDR3 has 12 residues. Trimming removed 1 base from V and 10 bases from J, with 8 bases in between. CDR3 DNA sequence: TGTGCCAGCAGCTTAGGAGACGGCGAGCAGTTCTTC. It is translated as CASSLGDGEQFF.

The rearrangement joins TRBV30 to TRBJ1-1; weak D call: TRBD1 (5 bases). Germline V gene sequence: CDR1 GTSNPN, CDR2 SVGIG (reference sequence). This CDR3 region has 12 residues. The ends were cut back, 0 bases at V and 7 bases at J, with 9 bases in the middle. DNA for the CDR3: TGTGCCTGGAGTGTCCCAGGGAATGAAGCTTTCTTT. Its protein is CAWSVPGNEAFF.

The chain combines TRBV5-5 with TRBJ1-1, with 7 bases matching TRBD1. The CDR3 totals 15 residues. Germline CDR1 SGHKS, CDR2 YYEKEE (reference sequence). With 5 bases clipped from V and 10 bases from J, the junction kept 17 bases outside the gene matches. DNA for the CDR3: TGTGCCAGCAGAAATAACAGGGGCCGCCCGGGTGGAGCTTTCTTT. Protein: CASRNNRGRPGGAFF.